Presented here are 18 T cell receptor beta chains from one specimen sequenced in a study of blood T cell repertoires in COVID-19. The method was immunoSEQ multiplex PCR; TCRdb's version includes in-frame clones alone and lacks a portion of them. This sample has about 110,000 clones; roughly 88% occur once, and the top ten carry roughly 7.9%. Sequenced input: peripheral blood. Source of these receptors: a woman older than 75 with active or convalescent COVID-19.

About this clone: It is likely a read error, because the conserved phenylalanine at the end of the CDR3 is missing. It is unclear where the CDR3 begins or ends on the DNA, so no DNA is shown, and the CDR3 is as TCRdb lists it. The chain has TRBV28 and TRBJ1-2; TRBD1, as called in the table, went unchecked against the DNA. Per the germline V gene, CDR1 is MDHEN and CDR2 is SYDVKM. The CDR3 has 13 residues if both end residues are counted. CDR3 loop: CASSQYRDRLKIG.

The chain combines TRBV6-2 or TRBV6-3 with TRBJ2-2; D is perhaps TRBD1 (6 bases). Germline V gives CDR1 MNHEY, CDR2 SVGEGT. The CDR3 spans 12 residues. V lost 6 bases and J lost 13, with 15 bases in between. As DNA, the CDR3 is TGTGCCAGCAGCCAAGGACAGACGGGGCTGTTTTTT. It is translated as CASSQGQTGLFF.

The chain uses TRBV28 and TRBJ1-1; 7 bases are a match to TRBD1. Germline V gene lookup returns CDR1 MDHEN and CDR2 SYDVKM. With 3 bases clipped from V and 6 bases from J, the junction kept 19 bases outside the gene matches. This CDR3 spans 18 amino acids. The CDR3 protein is CASSLNGVTGWIIAEAFF. For the CDR3, the DNA is TGTGCCAGCAGTTTGAATGGGGTGACAGGGTGGATTATCGCTGAAGCTTTCTTT. The full variable domain, in which reference TRBV28 and TRBJ1-1 provide the parts outside the CDR3, is DVKVTQSSRYLVKRTGEKVFLECVQDMDHENMFWYRQDPGLGLRLIYFSYDVKMKEKGDIPEGYSVSREKKERFSLILESASTNQTSMYLCASSLNGVTGWIIAEAFFGQGTRLTVV.

This clone was counted a single time. This sample includes further DNA sequences coding for the same CDR3. This chain links TRBV7-8 with TRBJ2-2, with a tentative D call TRBD2 (6 bases). CDR1 is SGHVS, CDR2 FQNEAQ, per germline. The CDR3 covers 15 residues. The germline V and J ends were trimmed by 0 bases and 1 base, with 6 bases remaining between them. The CDR3 nucleotides read TGTGCCAGCAGCTTAGCGGGAGGGAACACCGGGGAGCTGTTTTTT. Translation: CASSLAGGNTGELFF.

With regard to this clone: Other DNA sequences of this sample code for an identical CDR3. The V gene is TRBV5-1, the J gene TRBJ2-7; 9 nucleotides line up with TRBD2. Germline trimming cut 2 bases from V and 0 bases from J; bases unmatched to any gene: 3. Germline-derived CDR1 and CDR2 are SGHRS and YFSETQ. This CDR3 is 15 amino acids long. The CDR3 bases are TGCGCCAGCAGCTTCCTTAGCGGGAGCTCCTACGAGCAGTACTTC. It specifies CASSFLSGSSYEQYF.

J is TRBJ1-2 and V is TRBV28; TRBD1 agrees at 12 bases. The junction had 6 bases not matched to a gene; V was cut back by 4 bases and J by 6 bases. The CDR3 has 15 amino acids. CDR1 is MDHEN, CDR2 SYDVKM, per germline. CDR3 DNA sequence: TGTGCCAGCAGTTCGCCGGGACAGGGGGCGAATGGCTACACCTTC. It yields the protein CASSSPGQGANGYTF.

This clone was observed once. The rearrangement uses TRBV9 and TRBJ1-6; 8 bases agree with TRBD1. Trimming cost V 4 bases and J 8 bases; bases outside gene matches: 8. Germline V lookup: CDR1 SGDLS, CDR2 YYNGEE. The CDR3 has 15 residues. The CDR3 spells CASSLTGVNDSPLHF. The CDR3 DNA reads as TGTGCCAGCAGCTTGACAGGGGTGAATGATTCACCCCTCCACTTT.

The rearrangement links TRBV3-1 (or the pseudogene TRBV3-2) to TRBJ1-1; TRBD1 is a possible D gene (6 bases). The CDR3 is 16 residues long. V lost 6 bases and J lost 3, with 20 bases in between. Germline CDR1 and CDR2: LGHDT and YNNKEL (reference sequence). CDR3 loop: CASRQTGTNFYTEAFF. In DNA form, the CDR3 reads TGTGCCAGCAGACAAACCGGGACAAACTTTTACACTGAAGCTTTCTTT.

V and J are TRBV5-1 and TRBJ2-7, with 7 nucleotides matching TRBD2. This CDR3 is 15 amino acids long. Germline V gene lookup returns CDR1 SGHRS and CDR2 YFSETQ. V trimming: 6 bases; J trimming: 7 bases; junction bases outside the gene matches: 16. The CDR3 sequence: CASTPSTSSSGEQYF. Written as DNA, the CDR3 is TGCGCCAGCACCCCATCGACTAGCTCGTCGGGTGAGCAGTACTTC.

This clone has just a few counts. The chain employs TRBV20-1 and TRBJ2-7; no definite D call. The CDR3 covers 14 residues. The V and J ends lost 3 bases and 0 bases respectively, with 12 bases between them. CDR1 DFQATT and CDR2 SNEGSKA come from the germline V gene (reference sequence). The DNA for the CDR3 is TGCAGTGCTAGTGAAAAATCGAGCTCCTACGAGCAGTACTTC. It translates to CSASEKSSSYEQYF.

V is TRBV11-3 and J is TRBJ2-1; 8 bases are shared with TRBD2. The J segment lost 2 bases and the V segment lost 0 bases, leaving 6 bases of the junction unmatched. This CDR3 comprises 17 residues. Germline lookup yields CDR1 SGHNT and CDR2 YENEEA. The CDR3 coding sequence is TGTGCCAGCAGCTTAGACCCCGCGGGGGGCCCCTACAATGAGCAGTTCTTC. Translating it yields CASSLDPAGGPYNEQFF.

V and J are TRBV3-1 (or the pseudogene TRBV3-2) and TRBJ1-4, with TRBD1 matching over 11 bases. J gave up 7 bases and V 1 base, and 5 bases lay outside the gene matches. This CDR3 has 16 residues. Germline V gene lookup returns CDR1 LGHDT and CDR2 YNNKEL (reference sequence). CDR3 sequence reads: CASSQAAGTGGEKLFF. CDR3 sequence (DNA): TGTGCCAGCAGCCAAGCTGCCGGGACAGGGGGTGAAAAACTGTTTTTT.

This CDR3 is CASSSQGFTGANVLTF. CDR3 bases: TGCGCCAGCAGCTCCCAGGGGTTTACCGGGGCCAACGTCCTGACTTTC. This chain connects TRBV5-1 to TRBJ2-6, with a possible D match to TRBD1 (6 bases). This CDR3 is 16 amino acids long. Trimming pared 3 bases from V and 4 bases from J, leaving 14 bases between. CDR1 and CDR2 (germline): SGHRS, YFSETQ.

DNA for the CDR3: TGTGCCAGCAGTTCCCAAGGACTAGGCCGGACCTACGAGCAGTACTTC. This codes for CASSSQGLGRTYEQYF. This chain uses TRBV28 with TRBJ2-7, with 7 positions matching TRBD2. V shed 4 bases, J shed 2 bases, and the junction held 11 bases outside the gene matches. CDR1 is MDHEN and CDR2 is SYDVKM in the germline V gene. CDR3 length equals 16 residues.

This rearrangement joins TRBV7-3 to TRBJ1-1, with 9 bases aligning to TRBD1. The CDR3 consists of 15 residues. V dropped 1 base and J dropped 1; count of bases not matched to a gene: 1. Germline assignment: CDR1 SGHTA and CDR2 FQGTGA. This chain's CDR3 is CASSLKGQGNTEAFF. The CDR3 nucleotides are TGTGCCAGCAGCTTAAAGGGACAGGGGAACACTGAAGCTTTCTTT.

This rearrangement joins TRBV7-2 to TRBJ2-5; the match to TRBD2 covers 14 bases. CDR3 size: 18 residues. Germline loops: CDR1 SGHTA, CDR2 FQGNSA. J gave up 1 base and V 5 bases, and 9 bases lay outside the gene matches. The CDR3 coding sequence is TGTGCCAGCAGCGCCCGACTAGCGGGAGGGCCGGGCCAAGAGACCCAGTACTTC. Translated: CASSARLAGGPGQETQYF.

In the case of this clone: At the DNA level, this CDR3 is encoded by other sequences in the same sample as well. The J gene is TRBJ2-1, the V gene TRBV5-1, with 11 bases aligning to TRBD2. Germline CDR1 and CDR2: SGHRS and YFSETQ. The CDR3 has 15 residues. The trim removed 0 bases at V and 8 bases at J, leaving 4 bases unmatched. The CDR3 nucleotides read TGCGCCAGCAGCTTGGGACTAGCGGGACTCGATGAGCAGTTCTTC. Translating gives CASSLGLAGLDEQFF.

This chain links TRBV4-2 with TRBJ2-7, with 10 bases identical to TRBD2. Trimming cost V 0 bases and J 0 bases; bases outside gene matches: 2. The CDR3 is made up of 16 amino acids. Germline CDR1 reads LGHNA; CDR2 reads YNFKEQ. DNA for the CDR3: TGTGCCAGCAGCCAAGAGGTAGCGGGAGGCTCCTACGAGCAGTACTTC. Its translation: CASSQEVAGGSYEQYF.